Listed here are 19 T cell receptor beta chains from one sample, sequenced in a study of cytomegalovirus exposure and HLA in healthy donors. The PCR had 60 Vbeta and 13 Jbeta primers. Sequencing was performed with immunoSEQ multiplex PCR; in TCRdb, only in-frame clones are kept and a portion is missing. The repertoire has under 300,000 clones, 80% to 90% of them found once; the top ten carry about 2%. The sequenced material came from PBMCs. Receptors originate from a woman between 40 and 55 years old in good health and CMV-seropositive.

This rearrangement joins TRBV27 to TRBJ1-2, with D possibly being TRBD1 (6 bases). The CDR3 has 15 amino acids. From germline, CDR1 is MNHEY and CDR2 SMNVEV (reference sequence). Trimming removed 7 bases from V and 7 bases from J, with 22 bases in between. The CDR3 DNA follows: TGTGCCAGCAAACTACAAGGGACACTACCCAGTGGCTACACCTTC. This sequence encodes CASKLQGTLPSGYTF.

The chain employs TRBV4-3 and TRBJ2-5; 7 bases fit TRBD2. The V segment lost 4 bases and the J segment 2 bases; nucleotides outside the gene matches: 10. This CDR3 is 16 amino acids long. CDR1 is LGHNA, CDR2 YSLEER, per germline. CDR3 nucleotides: TGCGCCAGCAGCCCTGTCTTGGAGCGGGGACAAGAGACCCAGTACTTC. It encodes CASSPVLERGQETQYF.

The CDR3 sequence: CASSFAGGDEQYF. The CDR3 DNA reads TGTGCCAGCAGTTTTGCGGGGGGGGACGAGCAGTACTTC. The chain carries TRBV27 and TRBJ2-7; 9 bases fit TRBD2. This CDR3 contains 13 residues. In germline, CDR1 is MNHEY, CDR2 SMNVEV (reference sequence). V lost 3 bases to trimming and J lost 5 bases; unmatched junction nucleotides: 2.

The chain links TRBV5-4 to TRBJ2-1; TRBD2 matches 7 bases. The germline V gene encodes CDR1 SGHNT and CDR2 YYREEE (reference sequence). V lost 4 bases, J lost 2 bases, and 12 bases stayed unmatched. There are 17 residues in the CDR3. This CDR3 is CASSPGGAGAAYNEQFF. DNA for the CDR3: TGTGCCAGCAGCCCCGGTGGGGCGGGAGCCGCCTACAATGAGCAGTTCTTC.

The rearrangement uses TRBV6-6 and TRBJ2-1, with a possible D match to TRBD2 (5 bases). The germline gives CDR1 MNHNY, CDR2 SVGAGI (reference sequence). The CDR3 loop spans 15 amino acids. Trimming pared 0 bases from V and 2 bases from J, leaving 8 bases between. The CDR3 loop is CASSYSGGTYNEQFF. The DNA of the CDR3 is TGTGCCAGCAGTTACTCAGGAGGCACCTACAATGAGCAGTTCTTC.

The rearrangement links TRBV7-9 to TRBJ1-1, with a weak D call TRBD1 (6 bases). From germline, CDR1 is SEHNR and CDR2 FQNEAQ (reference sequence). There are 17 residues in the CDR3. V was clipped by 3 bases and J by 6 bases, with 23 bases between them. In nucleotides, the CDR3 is TGTGCCAGCAGCTTCTATCGGGGTACAGGGAGAGAAGCTGAAGCTTTCTTT. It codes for CASSFYRGTGREAEAFF.

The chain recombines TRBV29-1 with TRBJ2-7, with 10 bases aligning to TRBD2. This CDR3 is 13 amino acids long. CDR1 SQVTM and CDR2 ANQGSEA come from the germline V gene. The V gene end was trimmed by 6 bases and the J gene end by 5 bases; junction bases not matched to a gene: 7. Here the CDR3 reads CSVALAGVDEQYF. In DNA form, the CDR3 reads TGCAGCGTGGCCCTAGCGGGAGTCGACGAGCAGTACTTC.

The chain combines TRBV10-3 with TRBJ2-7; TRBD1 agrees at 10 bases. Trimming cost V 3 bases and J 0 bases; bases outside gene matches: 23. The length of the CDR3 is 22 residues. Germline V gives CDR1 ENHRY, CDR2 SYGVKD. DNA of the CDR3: TGTGCCATCAGTGAAATTTCGTACGTGGGACAGGGGTCACCTCCGTACTCCTACGAGCAGTACTTC. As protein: CAISEISYVGQGSPPYSYEQYF.

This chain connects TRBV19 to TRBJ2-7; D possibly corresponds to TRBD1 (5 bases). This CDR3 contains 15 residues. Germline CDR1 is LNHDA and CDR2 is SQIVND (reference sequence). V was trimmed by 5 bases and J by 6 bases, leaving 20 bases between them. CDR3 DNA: TGTGCCAGTAGTGCCTCAGGGCGAGGCCCCTCCGAGCAGTACTTC. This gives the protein CASSASGRGPSEQYF.

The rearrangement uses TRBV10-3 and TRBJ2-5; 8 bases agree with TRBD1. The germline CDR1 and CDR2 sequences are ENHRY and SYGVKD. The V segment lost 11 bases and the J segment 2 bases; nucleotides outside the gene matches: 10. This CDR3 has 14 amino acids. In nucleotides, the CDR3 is TGTGCCTCCCAGGGGGCCCCTTTACAAGAGACCCAGTACTTC. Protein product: CASQGAPLQETQYF.

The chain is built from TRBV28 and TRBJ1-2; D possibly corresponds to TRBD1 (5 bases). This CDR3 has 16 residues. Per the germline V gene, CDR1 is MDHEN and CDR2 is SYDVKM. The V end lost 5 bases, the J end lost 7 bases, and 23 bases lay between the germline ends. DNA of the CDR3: TGTGCCAGCAGTGACCTTCTAGGCGGGACGCTTGGTGGCTACACCTTC. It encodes CASSDLLGGTLGGYTF.

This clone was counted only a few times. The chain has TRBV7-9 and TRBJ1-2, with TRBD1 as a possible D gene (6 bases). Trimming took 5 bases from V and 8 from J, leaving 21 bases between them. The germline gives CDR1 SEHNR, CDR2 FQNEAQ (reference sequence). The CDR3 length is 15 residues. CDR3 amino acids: CASSLTLIRGEGYTF. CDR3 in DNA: TGTGCCAGCAGCCTAACGTTAATCAGGGGTGAGGGCTACACCTTC.

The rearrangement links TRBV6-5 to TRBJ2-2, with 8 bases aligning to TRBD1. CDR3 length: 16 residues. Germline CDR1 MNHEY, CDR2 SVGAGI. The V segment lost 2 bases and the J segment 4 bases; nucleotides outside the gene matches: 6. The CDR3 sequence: CASSYAGQGSTGELFF. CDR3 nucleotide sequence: TGTGCCAGCAGTTACGCCGGACAGGGCTCCACCGGGGAGCTGTTTTTT.

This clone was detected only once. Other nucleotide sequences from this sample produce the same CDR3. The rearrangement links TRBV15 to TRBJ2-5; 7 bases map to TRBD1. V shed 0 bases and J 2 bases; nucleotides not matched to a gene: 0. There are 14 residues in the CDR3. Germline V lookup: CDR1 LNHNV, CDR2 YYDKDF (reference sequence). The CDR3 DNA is TGTGCCACCAGCAGAGACAGGGGGCAAGAGACCCAGTACTTC. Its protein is CATSRDRGQETQYF.

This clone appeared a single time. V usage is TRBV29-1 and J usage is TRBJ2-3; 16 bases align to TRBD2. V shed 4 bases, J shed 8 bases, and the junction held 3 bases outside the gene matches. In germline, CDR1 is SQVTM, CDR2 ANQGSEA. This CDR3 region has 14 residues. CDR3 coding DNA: TGCAGCGTTGGCGGGACTAGCGGGAGGGGTACGCAGTATTTT. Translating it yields CSVGGTSGRGTQYF.

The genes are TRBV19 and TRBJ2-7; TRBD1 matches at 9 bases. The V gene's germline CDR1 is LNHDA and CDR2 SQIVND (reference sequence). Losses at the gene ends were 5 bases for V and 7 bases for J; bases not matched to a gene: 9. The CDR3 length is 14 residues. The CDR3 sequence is CASSFRDRDGEQYF. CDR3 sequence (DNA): TGTGCCAGTAGTTTTCGGGACAGGGATGGGGAGCAGTACTTC.

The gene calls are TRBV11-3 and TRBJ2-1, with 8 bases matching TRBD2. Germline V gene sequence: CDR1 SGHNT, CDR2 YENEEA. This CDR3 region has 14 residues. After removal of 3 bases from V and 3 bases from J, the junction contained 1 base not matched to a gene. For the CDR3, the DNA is TGTGCCAGCAGCTTTACTAGCGGCTACAATGAGCAGTTCTTC. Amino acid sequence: CASSFTSGYNEQFF.

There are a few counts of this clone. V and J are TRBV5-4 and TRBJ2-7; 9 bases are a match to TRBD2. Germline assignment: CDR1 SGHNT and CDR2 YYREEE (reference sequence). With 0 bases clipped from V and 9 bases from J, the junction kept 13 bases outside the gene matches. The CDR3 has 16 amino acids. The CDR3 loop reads CASSLGGSSGTVRQYF. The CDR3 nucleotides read TGTGCCAGCAGCTTGGGCGGGTCTAGCGGGACGGTGAGGCAGTACTTC. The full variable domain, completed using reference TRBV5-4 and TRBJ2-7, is ETGVTQSPTHLIKTRGQQVTLRCSSQSGHNTVSWYQQALGQGPQFIFQYYREEENGRGNFPPRFSGLQFPNYSSELNVNALELDDSALYLCASSLGGSSGTVRQYFGPGTRLTVT.

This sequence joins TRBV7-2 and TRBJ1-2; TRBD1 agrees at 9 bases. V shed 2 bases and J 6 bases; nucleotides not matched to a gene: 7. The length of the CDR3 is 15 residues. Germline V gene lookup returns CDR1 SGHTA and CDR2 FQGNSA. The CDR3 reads CASSLSGQGMHGYTF. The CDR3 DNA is TGTGCCAGCAGCTTATCGGGACAGGGTATGCATGGCTACACCTTC.